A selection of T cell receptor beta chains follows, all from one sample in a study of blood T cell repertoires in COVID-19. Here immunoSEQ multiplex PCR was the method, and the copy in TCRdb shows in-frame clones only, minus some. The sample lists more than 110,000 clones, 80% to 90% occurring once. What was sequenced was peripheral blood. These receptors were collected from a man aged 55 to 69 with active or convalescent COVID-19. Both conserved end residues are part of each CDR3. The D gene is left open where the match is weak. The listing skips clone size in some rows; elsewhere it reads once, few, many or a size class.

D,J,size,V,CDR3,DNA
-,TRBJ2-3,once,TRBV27,CASSSDWGTDTQYF,TGTGCCAGCAGTTCCGACTGGGGCACAGATACGCAGTATTTT
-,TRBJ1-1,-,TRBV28,CASSPGQGDEAFF,TGTGCCAGCAGTCCAGGGCAGGGTGATGAAGCTTTCTTT
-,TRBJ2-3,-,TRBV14,CASSPYTDTQYF,TGTGCCAGCAGTCCTTACACAGATACGCAGTATTTT
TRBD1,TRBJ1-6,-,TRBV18,CASSATGDNSPLHF,TGTGCCAGCTCCGCTACAGGGGATAATTCACCCCTCCACTTT
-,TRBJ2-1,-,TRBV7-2,CASSLAGGRDEQFF,TGTGCCAGCAGCTTAGCGGGGGGTAGGGATGAGCAGTTCTTC
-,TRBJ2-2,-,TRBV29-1,CSTGSVNSGELFF,TGCAGTACAGGATCGGTGAACTCCGGGGAGCTGTTTTTT
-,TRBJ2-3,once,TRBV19,CASSNWGRGDTQYF,TGTGCCAGTAGTAACTGGGGCCGAGGAGATACGCAGTATTTT
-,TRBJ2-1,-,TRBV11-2,CASSLVDTEDPLYNEQFF,TGTGCCAGCAGCTTGGTGGACACGGAAGATCCCCTCTACAATGAGCAGTTCTTC
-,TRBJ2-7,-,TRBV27,CASSSRLRGVEQYF,TGTGCCAGCAGTTCTCGACTTCGAGGAGTCGAGCAGTACTTC
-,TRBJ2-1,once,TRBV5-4,CASSPASVSYNEQFF,TGTGCCAGCAGCCCAGCTAGCGTATCCTACAATGAGCAGTTCTTC
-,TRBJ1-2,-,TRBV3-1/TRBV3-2,CASSEREANYGYTF,TGTGCCAGCAGTGAGAGGGAGGCTAACTATGGCTACACCTTC
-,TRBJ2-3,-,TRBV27,CASGLQVAPDTQYF,TGTGCCAGCGGGCTGCAGGTTGCCCCAGATACGCAGTATTTT
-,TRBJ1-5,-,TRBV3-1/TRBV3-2,CASSQGSQPQHF,TGTGCCAGCAGCCAAGGGAGTCAGCCCCAGCATTTT
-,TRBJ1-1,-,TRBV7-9,CASSLEGGTPEAFF,TGTGCCAGCAGCTTAGAGGGGGGGACGCCTGAAGCTTTCTTT
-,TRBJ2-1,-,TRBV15,CATSRDRSYNEQFF,TGTGCCACCAGCAGAGACAGGTCATACAATGAGCAGTTCTTC
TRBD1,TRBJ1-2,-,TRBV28,CASSSGQGFNTF,TGTGCCAGCAGCAGCGGACAGGGTTTTAACACCTTC
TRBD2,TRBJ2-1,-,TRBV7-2,CASSFGLAGHNEQFF,TGTGCCAGCAGCTTTGGACTAGCGGGACACAATGAGCAGTTCTTC
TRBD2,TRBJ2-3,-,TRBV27,CASSFAGGGDTQYF,TGTGCCAGCAGTTTTGCGGGGGGGGGAGATACGCAGTATTTT
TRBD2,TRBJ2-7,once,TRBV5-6,CASSPPGLAQYEQYF,TGTGCCAGCAGTCCACCGGGACTAGCGCAGTACGAGCAGTACTTC
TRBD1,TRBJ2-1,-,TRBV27,CASCQEPSGRGQVDEQFF,TGTGCCAGCTGTCAAGAGCCCTCGGGCAGGGGGCAGGTAGATGAGCAGTTCTTC
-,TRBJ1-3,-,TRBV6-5,CASSPPGRTGNTIYF,TGTGCCAGCAGTCCCCCAGGTCGAACTGGAAACACCATATATTTT
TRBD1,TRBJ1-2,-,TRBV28,CASIQQGANYGYTF,TGTGCCAGCATCCAACAGGGGGCTAACTATGGCTACACCTTC